Each of the 18 T cell receptor beta chains below was sequenced from the same sample in a study of early T cells in non-severe SARS-CoV-2 infection. TCRdb processed the 5' RACE reads anew with MiXCR; each CDR3 protein has one entry. Here the sample spans some 55,000 distinct CDR3 sequences, 12% being singletons. The starting material was whole blood, obtained at baseline. Receptors were obtained from an adult who was a healthcare worker with PCR-confirmed SARS-CoV-2 infection or an uninfected control (not recorded which).

This clonotype was picked up a small number of times. The chain joins TRBV18 to TRBJ2-2; no firm D call. This CDR3 has 13 amino acids. V lost 3 bases to trimming and J lost 6 bases, with 8 bases between them. The germline gives CDR1 KGHSH, CDR2 LQKENI. CDR3 sequence (DNA): TGTGCCAGCTCACCTATCGGTCCCGGGGAGCTGTTTTTT. This translates into CASSPIGPGELFF.

The V call is TRBV7-2, the J call TRBJ2-4; TRBD2 might be the D (5 bases). Trimming shortened V by 1 base and J by 0 bases, and 10 bases separated the two germline ends. Germline V gene data show CDR1 as SGHTA and CDR2 as FQGNSA. The CDR3 is 16 residues long. The CDR3 sequence: CASSLDRGLAKNIQYF. The CDR3 nucleotides read TGTGCCAGCAGCTTAGATAGAGGGTTAGCCAAAAACATTCAGTACTTC.

The chain recombines TRBV6-2 or TRBV6-3 with TRBJ2-1, with 9 bases fitting TRBD1. Germline-derived CDR1 and CDR2 are MNHEY and SVGEGT. The CDR3 consists of 14 residues. Trimming cost V 0 bases and J 6 bases; bases outside gene matches: 0. CDR3 bases: TGTGCCAGCAGTTACTCGACAGGGGGCAATGAGCAGTTCTTC. It codes for CASSYSTGGNEQFF.

This clonotype has more than one count but fewer than ten. The V and J genes are TRBV7-9 and TRBJ1-1; D ambiguous. CDR1 and CDR2 (germline): SEHNR, FQNEAQ (reference sequence). CDR3 size: 15 residues. Trimming took 3 bases from V and 0 from J, leaving 11 bases between them. The CDR3 DNA reads TGTGCCAGCAGCTTTCGCGACGGCATGAACACTGAAGCTTTCTTT. It is translated as CASSFRDGMNTEAFF.

The chain is built from TRBV12-3 or TRBV12-4 and TRBJ1-5; TRBD1 might be the D (6 bases). This CDR3 has 15 residues. Deletions cut 2 bases from V and 1 base from J, with 9 bases between. The chain's CDR3 is CASSLWGASNQPQHF. CDR3 bases: TGTGCCAGCAGTTTATGGGGGGCCAGCAATCAGCCCCAGCATTTT.

The gene calls are TRBV4-1 and TRBJ2-7; D is perhaps TRBD2 (6 bases). Trimming removed 1 base from V and 2 bases from J, with 12 bases in between. This CDR3 region has 15 residues. CDR1 is MGHRA and CDR2 is YSYEKL in the germline V gene. The CDR3 spells CASSQVEGFPYEQYF. The CDR3 DNA reads TGCGCCAGCAGCCAAGTGGAGGGGTTTCCCTACGAGCAGTACTTC.

The chain combines TRBV19 with TRBJ2-2; D is perhaps TRBD1 (6 bases). Per the germline V gene, CDR1 is LNHDA and CDR2 is SQIVND (reference sequence). Deletions cut 7 bases from V and 4 bases from J, with 16 bases between. The CDR3 spans 15 residues. The CDR3 nucleotides are TGTGCCAGTAAATTCGAGGGGGTATCCACCGGGGAGCTGTTTTTT. Amino acid sequence: CASKFEGVSTGELFF.

The table lists this clonotype with many counts. V usage is TRBV5-5 and J usage is TRBJ1-2; D unresolved. V was cut by 0 bases and J by 10 bases, with 16 bases left in between. The V gene's germline CDR1 is SGHKS and CDR2 YYEKEE (reference sequence). The CDR3 consists of 14 residues. CDR3 region: CASSLGSAMVDYTF. The CDR3, as DNA: TGTGCCAGCAGCTTGGGATCGGCTATGGTTGACTACACCTTC.

The chain combines TRBV28 with TRBJ1-6; no firm D call. The CDR3 is 15 residues long. The V gene lost 6 bases and the J gene lost 5 bases, with 14 bases spanning the gap. The germline V gene encodes CDR1 MDHEN and CDR2 SYDVKM. The CDR3: CASRNSTPDNSPLHF. In nucleotides, the CDR3 is TGTGCCAGCAGAAACAGTACGCCAGATAATTCACCCCTCCACTTT.

This clonotype was picked up many times. The genes are TRBV12-3 or TRBV12-4 and TRBJ1-2; a weak D match, TRBD1 (6 bases). This CDR3 is 15 amino acids long. Trimming stripped 4 bases from V and 4 bases from J, with 16 bases between. CDR3 in amino acids: CASSYTGLRGYGYTF. The CDR3 DNA is TGTGCCAGCAGTTATACAGGACTCAGGGGCTATGGCTACACCTTC.

This clonotype appeared many times. V usage is TRBV7-6 and J usage is TRBJ2-1; weak D call: TRBD1 (6 bases). With 3 bases removed from V and 6 bases from J, the gap between germline ends came to 6 bases. The CDR3 runs 12 residues. Germline V gene lookup returns CDR1 SGHVS and CDR2 FNYEAQ. The CDR3 loop reads CASSLTGNEQFF. The CDR3 bases are TGTGCCAGCAGCTTGACAGGCAATGAGCAGTTCTTC. Full variable domain (missing parts from reference TRBV7-6 and TRBJ2-1): GAGVSQSPRYKVTKRGQDVALRCDPISGHVSLYWYRQALGQGPEFLTYFNYEAQQDKSGLPNDRFSAERPEGSISTLTIQRTEQRDSAMYRCASSLTGNEQFFGPGTRLTVL.

This clonotype has only a few counts. This chain links TRBV12-3 or TRBV12-4 with TRBJ2-1; TRBD2 matches at 14 bases. This CDR3 is 17 amino acids long. V lost 6 bases and J lost 7; bases outside the gene matches: 11. The CDR3 sequence: CASSLTSGRALFNEQFF. CDR3 nucleotide sequence: TGTGCCAGCAGCTTGACTAGCGGGAGGGCCTTATTTAATGAGCAGTTCTTC.

This clonotype was seen repeatedly, ten times or more. This chain uses TRBV7-3 with TRBJ2-3, with D hard to call. The V gene's germline CDR1 is SGHTA and CDR2 FQGTGA. The V end was cut by 5 bases, the J end by 2 bases, with 14 bases between. CDR3 length equals 15 residues. The CDR3 reads CASSPTGRITDTQYF. The DNA for the CDR3 is TGTGCCAGCAGCCCGACCGGACGGATCACAGATACGCAGTATTTT. The variable domain in full, completed from reference TRBV7-3 and TRBJ2-3, reads GAGVSQTPSNKVTEKGKYVELRCDPISGHTALYWYRQSLGQGPEFLIYFQGTGAADDSGLPNDRFFAVRPEGSVSTLKIQRTERGDSAVYLCASSPTGRITDTQYFGPGTRLTVL.

The rearrangement uses TRBV27 and TRBJ2-1; 8 nucleotides align to TRBD2. Germline lookup yields CDR1 MNHEY and CDR2 SMNVEV (reference sequence). V lost 4 bases and J lost 12; bases outside the gene matches: 5. CDR3 length equals 12 residues. The CDR3 DNA reads TGTGCCAGCAGTTCCCAGCGGGGGCCGCAGTTCTTC. Residues: CASSSQRGPQFF.

The chain links TRBV19 to TRBJ2-7; D is perhaps TRBD1 (7 bases). CDR1 and CDR2 (germline): LNHDA, SQIVND (reference sequence). The CDR3 contains 13 residues. V lost 7 bases to trimming and J lost 6 bases, with 16 bases between them. CDR3 bases: TGTGCCAGTACCGCGGACAGGAGGGGCGAGCAGTACTTC. It encodes CASTADRRGEQYF.

The chain links TRBV20-1 to TRBJ2-3; tentative D call: TRBD2 (5 bases). CDR3 length: 12 amino acids. Germline CDR1 DFQATT, CDR2 SNEGSKA (reference sequence). V was pared by 6 bases and J by 2 bases, with 9 bases between. This CDR3 is CSAAGNTDTQYF. CDR3 nucleotides: TGCAGTGCAGCCGGGAACACAGATACGCAGTATTTT.

Only a few counts were recorded for this clonotype. J is TRBJ1-1 and V is TRBV7-9; 7 bases are a match to TRBD1. V trimming: 2 bases; J trimming: 5 bases; junction bases outside the gene matches: 2. CDR1 is SEHNR, CDR2 FQNEAQ, per germline (reference sequence). The CDR3 extends over 13 amino acids. The CDR3 loop is CASSLPTGTEAFF. The CDR3 DNA reads TGTGCCAGCAGCTTACCGACAGGGACTGAAGCTTTCTTT.

This clonotype turned up a few times. The V gene is TRBV7-9, the J gene TRBJ2-1; 11 nucleotides align to TRBD2. V trimming: 1 base; J trimming: 4 bases; junction bases outside the gene matches: 3. CDR3 length: 16 amino acids. CDR1 SEHNR and CDR2 FQNEAQ come from the germline V gene (reference sequence). The CDR3 protein is CASSLGLAGSYNEQFF. The CDR3 DNA reads TGTGCCAGCAGCTTAGGACTAGCGGGAAGTTACAATGAGCAGTTCTTC. Full variable domain (outside the CDR3, taken from reference TRBV7-9 and TRBJ2-1): DTGVSQNPRHKITKRGQNVTFRCDPISEHNRLYWYRQTLGQGPEFLTYFQNEAQLEKSRLLSDRFSAERPKGSFSTLEIQRTEQGDSAMYLCASSLGLAGSYNEQFFGPGTRLTVL.